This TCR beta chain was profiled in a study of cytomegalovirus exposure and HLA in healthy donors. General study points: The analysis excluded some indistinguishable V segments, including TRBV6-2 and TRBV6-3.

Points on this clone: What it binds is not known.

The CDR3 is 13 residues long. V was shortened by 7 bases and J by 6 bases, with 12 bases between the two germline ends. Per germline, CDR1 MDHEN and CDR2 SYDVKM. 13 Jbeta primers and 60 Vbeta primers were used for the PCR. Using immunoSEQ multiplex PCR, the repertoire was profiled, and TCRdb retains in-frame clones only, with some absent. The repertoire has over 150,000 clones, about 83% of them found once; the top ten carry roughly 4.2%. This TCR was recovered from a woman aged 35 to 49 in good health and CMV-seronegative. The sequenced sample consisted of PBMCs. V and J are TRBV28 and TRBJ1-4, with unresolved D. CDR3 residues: CASTTGSYEKLFF. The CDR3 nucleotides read TGTGCCAGCACCACGGGGAGTTATGAAAAACTGTTTTTT.